Sequencing of this T cell receptor (beta chain) was carried out in a study of T-cell reconstitution after alpha-beta-depleted transplantation in children. Unique molecular identifiers were incorporated during preparation of the TCRbeta library. TCRdb ran MiXCR on the PCR reads and lists one entry per CDR3 protein. The table records around 380,000 distinct CDR3 sequences, roughly 11% of them present only once. The CDR3 is 15 amino acids. Between the trimmed V and J ends, which lost 3 bases and 1 base, there was a span of 11 bases. CDR1 is ENHRY and CDR2 is SYGVKD in the germline V gene. Specimen: PBMCs from the stem cell graft donor, collected from the stem cell graft. The chain has TRBV10-3 and TRBJ2-3; D is possibly TRBD1 (6 bases). This clonotype was obtained from a human donor who donated a stem cell graft to a child with acute myeloid leukemia. In nucleotides, the CDR3 is TGTGCCATCAGTGACGTACAGGGAGGCACAGATACGCAGTATTTT. Translation gives CAISDVQGGTDTQYF.